One and the same sample provided the 16 T cell receptor beta chains below, sequenced in a study of identical twins. MiXCR, applied by TCRdb to the 5' RACE reads, yields one record per CDR3 protein. The table has over 200,000 distinct CDR3 sequences, over 8% seen once. Input material: memory (CD45RO+) T cells sorted from blood. The receptors originated from a woman in her late teens or twenties in good health.

V and J are TRBV20-1 and TRBJ2-2, with D possibly matching TRBD2 (6 bases). The CDR3 spans 15 residues. The V end lost 6 bases, the J end lost 0 bases, and 14 bases lay between the germline ends. The germline V gene encodes CDR1 DFQATT and CDR2 SNEGSKA (reference sequence). In nucleotides, the CDR3 is TGCAGTGCAATTTCCGGGACTCCGAACACCGGGGAGCTGTTTTTT. It yields the protein CSAISGTPNTGELFF.

This chain uses TRBV5-8 with TRBJ2-7; no clear D. Trimming pared 2 bases from V and 5 bases from J, leaving 11 bases between. CDR1 and CDR2 (germline): SGHTS, YDEGEE. This CDR3 has 13 amino acids. This CDR3 reads CASSFNYGDEQYF. The CDR3 DNA reads as TGTGCCAGCAGCTTTAATTACGGAGACGAGCAGTACTTC.

This clonotype appeared a few times. This sequence joins TRBV14 and TRBJ2-7; D not certain. V was clipped by 4 bases and J by 1 base, with 5 bases between them. Germline CDR1 reads SGHDN; CDR2 reads FVKESK. CDR3 length: 12 residues. The CDR3 sequence is CASSPWSYEQYF. CDR3 in DNA: TGTGCCAGCAGCCCCTGGTCCTACGAGCAGTACTTC.

This clonotype came up a few times. This chain's CDR3 is CAWSVNRETQYF. The CDR3 DNA is TGTGCCTGGAGTGTAAATAGGGAGACCCAGTACTTC. This chain connects TRBV30 to TRBJ2-5, with D hard to call. Germline V lookup: CDR1 GTSNPN, CDR2 SVGIG (reference sequence). CDR3 length equals 12 residues. Trimming stripped 0 bases from V and 5 bases from J, with 7 bases between.

Many counts were recorded for this clonotype. The V gene is TRBV6-1, the J gene TRBJ1-1, with 7 bases identical to TRBD1. With 5 bases clipped from V and 5 bases from J, the junction kept 5 bases outside the gene matches. Looked up from germline, CDR1 is MNHNS and CDR2 is SASEGT. The CDR3 has 13 residues. The CDR3 nucleotides are TGTGCCAGCAGTCCAGGGGGGCGAACTGAAGCTTTCTTT. Its translation: CASSPGGRTEAFF.

This clonotype was counted ten times or more. The chain links TRBV6-1 to TRBJ2-2, with D unresolved. The V gene lost 10 bases and the J gene lost 6 bases, with 9 bases spanning the gap. This CDR3 contains 11 residues. The V gene's germline CDR1 is MNHNS and CDR2 SASEGT. CDR3 bases: TGTGCCATCGGATTGGCCGGGGAGCTGTTTTTT. It translates to CAIGLAGELFF.

In its sample, this clonotype was seen a few times. The chain is built from TRBV20-1 and TRBJ1-6; 10 bases line up with TRBD1. The CDR3 is 15 residues long. V lost 0 bases to trimming and J lost 9 bases; unmatched junction nucleotides: 5. Germline lookup yields CDR1 DFQATT and CDR2 SNEGSKA (reference sequence). CDR3 sequence reads: CSARDRRQGASPLHF. In nucleotides, the CDR3 is TGCAGTGCTAGAGATAGGAGACAGGGGGCTTCACCCCTCCACTTT.

The chain combines TRBV7-9 with TRBJ1-1; TRBD1 aligns across 8 bases. This CDR3 spans 15 amino acids. Germline V gene data show CDR1 as SEHNR and CDR2 as FQNEAQ (reference sequence). Unmatched junction bases numbered 10, after V lost 7 bases and J lost 3 bases. CDR3: CASTRDRFFDTEAFF. The CDR3 DNA reads TGTGCCAGCACCCGGGACAGGTTCTTCGACACTGAAGCTTTCTTT.

This chain uses TRBV9 with TRBJ2-5; TRBD1 aligns across 9 bases. J lost 5 bases, V lost 4 bases, and 3 bases had no gene match. The CDR3 is 13 residues long. Germline-derived CDR1 and CDR2 are SGDLS and YYNGEE. The CDR3 bases are TGTGCCAGCAGCTGGACAGGGGTGGAGACCCAGTACTTC. This gives the protein CASSWTGVETQYF.

This clonotype was detected a few times. This chain connects TRBV12-3 or TRBV12-4 to TRBJ1-2; D not certain. V gave up 3 bases and J gave up 6 bases, with 8 bases separating them. The CDR3 runs to 12 residues. The CDR3 loop is CASSFGDHGYTF. DNA of the CDR3: TGTGCCAGCAGTTTCGGCGATCATGGCTACACCTTC.

This clonotype was detected a few times. J is TRBJ2-5 and V is TRBV15, with D maybe TRBD2 (6 bases). This CDR3 has 12 amino acids. Germline-derived CDR1 and CDR2 are LNHNV and YYDKDF (reference sequence). Trimming took off 0 bases at V and 9 bases at J, with 8 bases between the two ends. The DNA for the CDR3 is TGTGCCACCAGCAGAGACGGGACTGCCCAGTACTTC. This encodes CATSRDGTAQYF. The full variable domain, rest sourced from reference TRBV15 and TRBJ2-5, is DAMVIQNPRYQVTQFGKPVTLSCSQTLNHNVMYWYQQKSSQAPKLLFHYYDKDFNNEADTPDNFQSRRPNTSFCFLDIRSPGLGDTAMYLCATSRDGTAQYFGPGTRLLVL.

The table lists this clonotype with many counts. The rearrangement links TRBV28 to TRBJ2-3, with D possibly being TRBD2 (6 bases). Germline V lookup: CDR1 MDHEN, CDR2 SYDVKM. The CDR3 spans 17 residues. Between the trimmed V and J ends, which lost 5 bases and 2 bases, there was a span of 20 bases. CDR3: CASSDGTGVDFTDTQYF. The CDR3, as DNA: TGTGCCAGCAGTGACGGAACGGGAGTAGACTTCACAGATACGCAGTATTTT.

The V gene is TRBV7-2, the J gene TRBJ2-1; the D gene is possibly TRBD2 (5 bases). Germline CDR1 reads SGHTA; CDR2 reads FQGNSA. This CDR3 has 16 residues. V was pared by 5 bases and J by 0 bases, with 14 bases between. The DNA for the CDR3 is TGTGCCAGCAGCGCTTTACGGAGGCGCTCCTACAATGAGCAGTTCTTC. This encodes CASSALRRRSYNEQFF.

The chain employs TRBV5-1 and TRBJ2-7; TRBD1 is a possible D gene (6 bases). Germline values: CDR1 SGHRS, CDR2 YFSETQ. V gave up 0 bases and J gave up 1 base, with 8 bases separating them. This CDR3 contains 14 residues. The CDR3 DNA reads as TGCGCCAGCAGCTTGGTTGGACAGTCCTACGAGCAGTACTTC. As protein: CASSLVGQSYEQYF.

This clonotype turned up a few times. This chain connects TRBV20-1 to TRBJ2-4; a weak D match, TRBD2 (6 bases). The CDR3 runs to 11 residues. Germline values: CDR1 DFQATT, CDR2 SNEGSKA (reference sequence). The V and J ends lost 6 bases and 12 bases respectively, with 15 bases between them. CDR3 residues: CSAARGPTQYF. Written as DNA, the CDR3 is TGCAGTGCCGCGCGGGGACCTACTCAGTACTTC.

The chain joins TRBV5-1 to TRBJ1-1; tentative D call: TRBD1 (5 bases). CDR1 and CDR2 from the germline V gene are SGHRS and YFSETQ. The CDR3 loop spans 14 amino acids. Trimming stripped 3 bases from V and 5 bases from J, with 14 bases between. The CDR3, as DNA: TGCGCCAGCAGCTCCCAGGGCCCTCGGACTGAAGCTTTCTTT. Protein product: CASSSQGPRTEAFF.